Detailed here is one T cell receptor (beta chain). Its matching antigen is unknown. The data stem from a study of cytomegalovirus exposure and HLA in healthy donors. Findings and caveats of the study: Trimming of TCR beta V- and J-genes showed a link, identified in a later analysis, to a missense DCLRE1C variant. There were reportedly fewer N-insertions in an Asian-associated ancestry cluster than the roughly 700-donor mean, in a later analysis. Among CMV-associated TCR beta chains, most appeared HLA-restricted in a later analysis. Indistinguishability led to the exclusion of some V segments, TRBV6-2 and TRBV6-3 included.

The CDR3 consists of 13 residues. The V end was cut by 4 bases, the J end by 2 bases, with 8 bases between. Looked up from germline, CDR1 is MNHNS and CDR2 is SASEGT. It was with 60 Vbeta and 13 Jbeta primers that the PCR ran. Only in-frame clones appear in the TCRdb table, and some are missing; sequencing was by immunoSEQ multiplex PCR. Among over 150,000 clones listed, around 72% were seen once. The receptor was derived from a woman between 45 and 60 years old in good health and CMV-seropositive. Specimen: PBMCs. This chain joins TRBV6-1 and TRBJ1-2; D unresolved. In DNA, the CDR3 is TGTGCCAGCAGTGTGGAACAGAACTATGGCTACACCTTC. It yields the protein CASSVEQNYGYTF.